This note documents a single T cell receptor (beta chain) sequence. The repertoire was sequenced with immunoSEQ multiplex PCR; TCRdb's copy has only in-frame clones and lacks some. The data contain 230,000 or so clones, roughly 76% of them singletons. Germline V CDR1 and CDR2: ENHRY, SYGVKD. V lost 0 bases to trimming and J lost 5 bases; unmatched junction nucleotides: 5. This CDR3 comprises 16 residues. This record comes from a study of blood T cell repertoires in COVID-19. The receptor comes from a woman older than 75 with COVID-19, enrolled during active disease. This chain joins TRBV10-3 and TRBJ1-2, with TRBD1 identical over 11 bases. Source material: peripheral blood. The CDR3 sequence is CAISESGQGGEYGYTF. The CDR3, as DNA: TGTGCCATCAGTGAGTCGGGACAGGGGGGAGAATATGGCTACACCTTC.